This T cell receptor beta chain was sequenced during a study of blood T cell repertoires in COVID-19. Turning to the study itself: Acute and convalescent COVID-19 samples came from the United States, Italy and Spain. T cells, B-cell-depleted T cells, or PBMCs supplied cDNA or gDNA.

Per the original data handling: Researchers report that nucleated cell counts were estimated from reference gene primer amplification. The data were produced by immunoSEQ multiplex PCR, yet TCRdb's version contains in-frame clones alone and is incomplete. That table furnishes V, J and clone size, whereas the DNA furnished D and trimming. The data contain under 80,000 clones, more than 80% of them singletons. The trim removed 5 bases at V and 9 bases at J, leaving 11 bases unmatched. Germline values: CDR1 MNHEY, CDR2 SVGAGI. The CDR3 is 14 amino acids. This receptor was obtained from an elderly woman with active COVID-19. Sequenced: peripheral blood. This chain links TRBV6-5 with TRBJ2-5; TRBD1 matches 8 bases. CDR3 nucleotides: TGTGCCAGCAGTAACCCGGACAGGGTCGGGGCCCAGTACTTC. Amino acid sequence: CASSNPDRVGAQYF.